This entry is about one T cell receptor (beta chain). The sample belongs to a study of blood T cell repertoires in COVID-19. With 7 bases removed from V and 5 bases from J, the gap between germline ends came to 5 bases. CDR1 is SQVTM, CDR2 ANQGSEA, per germline. The CDR3 consists of 10 residues. As originally analysed: Nucleated cell number was recorded as an estimate derived from reference gene primer amplification. Method: immunoSEQ multiplex PCR; TCRdb's copy keeps in-frame clones and lacks some. The V and J calls and clone size were taken over from that table, and D and trimming were inferred from the DNA. The sample has fewer than 200,000 clones; 70% to 90% are singletons.

The source of this sequence is a woman aged 80 or over with COVID-19, enrolled during active disease. The rearrangement joins TRBV29-1 to TRBJ1-4; the D is unclear. Input material: peripheral blood. CDR3 in DNA: TGCAGCGCCTTCAATGAAAAACTGTTTTTT. The encoded protein is CSAFNEKLFF. Variable domain in full (rest from reference TRBV29-1 and TRBJ1-4): SAVISQKPSRDICQRGTSLTIQCQVDSQVTMMFWYRQQPGQSLTLIATANQGSEATYESGFVIDKFPISRPNLTFSTLTVSNMSPEDSSIYLCSAFNEKLFFGSGTQLSVL.